This T cell receptor beta chain emerged from a study of blood T cells in healthy people across ages. A sample-barcoded 5' primer and a J-beta primer mix were used in a second PCR of roughly 6 to 11 cycles. TCRdb re-called the 5' RACE reads with MiXCR, one entry per CDR3 protein. The sample includes fewer than 900,000 distinct CDR3 sequences, around 36% of them seen just once. Those donating, healthy Caucasian individuals from Russia, were aged roughly 6 to 95. Trimming shortened V by 6 bases and J by 2 bases, and 14 bases separated the two germline ends. Germline loops: CDR1 DFQATT, CDR2 SNEGSKA (reference sequence). The CDR3 totals 13 residues. This clonotype appeared a few times.

Sequencing was done on a sample of blood. J is TRBJ2-7 and V is TRBV20-1, with a tentative D call TRBD1 (6 bases). This TCR was sampled from a man between 18 and 29 years old in good health. CDR3 loop: CSARAGTTYEQYF. In DNA form, the CDR3 reads TGCAGTGCCCGAGCAGGGACAACCTACGAGCAGTACTTC.